The clone carrying this T cell receptor beta chain appeared many times. Each CDR3 protein gets one entry after TCRdb re-called the reads with MiXCR. The sample holds 45,000 to 60,000 distinct CDR3 sequences, about 7.3% seen once. This sample was taken from a study of patients with pleural tuberculosis. The clonotype was recovered from a human donor with pleural tuberculosis.

CDR3 residues: CASSPGTGAYYNEQFF. The CDR3 DNA reads as TGTGCCAGCAGTCCCGGGACAGGAGCCTACTACAATGAGCAGTTCTTC. The chain employs TRBV12-3 or TRBV12-4 and TRBJ2-1, with TRBD1 matching over 8 bases. CDR3 length: 16 residues. V gave up 5 bases and J gave up 3 bases; unmatched junction bases: 9.